Sequencing of this TCR beta chain was carried out in a study of T cell clones after liver transplantation. Using immunoSEQ multiplex PCR, the repertoire was profiled, and TCRdb retains in-frame clones only, with some absent. This sample carries tens of thousands of clones, about 82% of them seen once, and the ten largest clones take 0.47%. Trimming cost V 1 base and J 2 bases, with 12 bases left between them. CDR1 is SGHAT and CDR2 is FQNNGV in the germline V gene. CDR3 size: 15 residues. The TCR originated in a human patient who received a liver transplant. Some T cells may possibly be graft donor cells. The input for sequencing was CD4+ T cells from blood, taken approximately 3.5 years after liver transplant. The V gene is TRBV11-2, the J gene TRBJ2-7; tentative D call: TRBD1 (6 bases). The CDR3 protein is CASSLAGHATYEQYF. The DNA of the CDR3 is TGTGCCAGCAGCTTAGCGGGACACGCAACCTACGAGCAGTACTTC.